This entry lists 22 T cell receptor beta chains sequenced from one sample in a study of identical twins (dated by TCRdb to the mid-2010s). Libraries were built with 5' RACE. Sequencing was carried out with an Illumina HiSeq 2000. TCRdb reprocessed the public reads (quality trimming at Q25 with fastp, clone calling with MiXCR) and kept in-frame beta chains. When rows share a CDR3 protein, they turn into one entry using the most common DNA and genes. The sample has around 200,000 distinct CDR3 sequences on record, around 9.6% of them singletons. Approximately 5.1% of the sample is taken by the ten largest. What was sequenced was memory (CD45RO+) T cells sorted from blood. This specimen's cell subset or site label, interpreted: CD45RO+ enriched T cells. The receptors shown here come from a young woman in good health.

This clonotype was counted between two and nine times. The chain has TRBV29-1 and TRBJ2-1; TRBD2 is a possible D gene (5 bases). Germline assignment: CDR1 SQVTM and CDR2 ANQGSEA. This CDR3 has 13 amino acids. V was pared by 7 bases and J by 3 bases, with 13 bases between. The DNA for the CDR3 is TGCAGCGGGTTTCGGCGGGTCTACAATGAGCAGTTCTTC. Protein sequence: CSGFRRVYNEQFF.

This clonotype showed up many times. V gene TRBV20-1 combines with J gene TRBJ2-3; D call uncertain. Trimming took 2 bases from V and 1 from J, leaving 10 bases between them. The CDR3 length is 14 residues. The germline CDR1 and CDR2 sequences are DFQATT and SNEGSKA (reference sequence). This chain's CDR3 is CSARLGRGTDTQYF. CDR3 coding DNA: TGCAGTGCTAGACTAGGACGGGGCACAGATACGCAGTATTTT.

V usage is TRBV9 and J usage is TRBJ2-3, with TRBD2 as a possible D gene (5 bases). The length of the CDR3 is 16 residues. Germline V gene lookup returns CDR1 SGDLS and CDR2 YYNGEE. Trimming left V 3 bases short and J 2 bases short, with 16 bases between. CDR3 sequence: CASSAVVGISTDTQYF. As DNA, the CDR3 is TGTGCCAGCAGCGCTGTAGTCGGGATTTCCACAGATACGCAGTATTTT.

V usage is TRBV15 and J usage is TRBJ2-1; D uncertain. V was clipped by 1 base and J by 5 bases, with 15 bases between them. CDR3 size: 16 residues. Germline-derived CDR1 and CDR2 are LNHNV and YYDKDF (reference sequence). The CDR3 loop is CATSRGMRRTDNEQFF. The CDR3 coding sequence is TGTGCCACCAGCAGAGGAATGAGGCGGACCGACAATGAGCAGTTCTTC.

CDR3 sequence: CASSHREGAEAFF. DNA of the CDR3: TGTGCCAGCAGCCACAGGGAAGGGGCTGAAGCTTTCTTT. The rearrangement uses TRBV7-8 and TRBJ1-1, with D possibly TRBD1 on 6 matching bases. The CDR3 has 13 amino acids. V was shortened by 5 bases and J by 6 bases, with 13 bases between the two germline ends. Germline lookup yields CDR1 SGHVS and CDR2 FQNEAQ.

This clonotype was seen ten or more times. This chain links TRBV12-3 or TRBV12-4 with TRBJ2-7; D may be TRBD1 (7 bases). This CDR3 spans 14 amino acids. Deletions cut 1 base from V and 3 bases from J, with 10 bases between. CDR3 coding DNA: TGTGCCAGCAGTTTAGGACAGGGAGGCTACGAGCAGTACTTC. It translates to CASSLGQGGYEQYF.

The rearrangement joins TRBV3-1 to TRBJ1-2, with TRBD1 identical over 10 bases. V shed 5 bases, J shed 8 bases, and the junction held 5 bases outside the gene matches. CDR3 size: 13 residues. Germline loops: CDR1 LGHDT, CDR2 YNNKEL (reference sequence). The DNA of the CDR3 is TGTGCCAGCAGCACGCGGACAGGGGGGGGCTACACCTTC. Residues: CASSTRTGGGYTF.

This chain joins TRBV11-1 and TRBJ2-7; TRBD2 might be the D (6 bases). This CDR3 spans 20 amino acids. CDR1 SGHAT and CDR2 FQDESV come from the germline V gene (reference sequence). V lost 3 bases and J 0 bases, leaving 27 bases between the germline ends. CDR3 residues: CASSFTSGDGTLRFSYEQYF. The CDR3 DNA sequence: TGTGCCAGCAGCTTTACCTCGGGGGACGGGACCCTTCGGTTCTCCTACGAGCAGTACTTC.

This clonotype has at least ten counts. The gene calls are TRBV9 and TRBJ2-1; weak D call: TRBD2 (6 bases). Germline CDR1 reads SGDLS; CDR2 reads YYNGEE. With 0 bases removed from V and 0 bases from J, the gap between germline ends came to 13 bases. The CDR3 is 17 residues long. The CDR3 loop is CASSVEWGDPSYNEQFF. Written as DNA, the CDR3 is TGTGCCAGCAGCGTAGAGTGGGGGGACCCCTCCTACAATGAGCAGTTCTTC.

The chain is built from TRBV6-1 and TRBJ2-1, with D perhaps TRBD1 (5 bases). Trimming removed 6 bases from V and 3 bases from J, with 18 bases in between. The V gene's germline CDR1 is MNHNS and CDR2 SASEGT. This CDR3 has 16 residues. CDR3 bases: TGTGCCAGCAGGAAGAATGAACAGGCCTACTACAATGAGCAGTTCTTC. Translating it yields CASRKNEQAYYNEQFF.

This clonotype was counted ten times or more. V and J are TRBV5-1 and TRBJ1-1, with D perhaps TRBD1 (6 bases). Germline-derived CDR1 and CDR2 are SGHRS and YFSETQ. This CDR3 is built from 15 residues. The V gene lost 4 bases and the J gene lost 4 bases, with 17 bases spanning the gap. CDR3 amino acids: CASSAQGIGGTEAFF. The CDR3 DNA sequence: TGCGCCAGCAGCGCCCAGGGGATTGGTGGCACTGAAGCTTTCTTT.

In DNA form, the CDR3 reads TGTGCCAGCTCACCAATCTCAGATGCTAACTATGGCTACACCTTC. Its protein is CASSPISDANYGYTF. The J gene is TRBJ1-2, the V gene TRBV18; D is undetermined. V shed 2 bases and J shed 0 bases, with 10 bases lying between them. The V gene's germline CDR1 is KGHSH and CDR2 LQKENI. CDR3 length: 15 residues.

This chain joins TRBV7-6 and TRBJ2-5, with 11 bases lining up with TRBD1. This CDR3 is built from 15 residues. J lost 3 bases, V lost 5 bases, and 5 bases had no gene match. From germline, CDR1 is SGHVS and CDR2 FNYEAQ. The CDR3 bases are TGTGCCAGCAGCCAATGGACAGGGGGCGAAGAGACCCAGTACTTC. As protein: CASSQWTGGEETQYF. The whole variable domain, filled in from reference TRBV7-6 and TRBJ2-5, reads GAGVSQSPRYKVTKRGQDVALRCDPISGHVSLYWYRQALGQGPEFLTYFNYEAQQDKSGLPNDRFSAERPEGSISTLTIQRTEQRDSAMYRCASSQWTGGEETQYFGPGTRLLVL.

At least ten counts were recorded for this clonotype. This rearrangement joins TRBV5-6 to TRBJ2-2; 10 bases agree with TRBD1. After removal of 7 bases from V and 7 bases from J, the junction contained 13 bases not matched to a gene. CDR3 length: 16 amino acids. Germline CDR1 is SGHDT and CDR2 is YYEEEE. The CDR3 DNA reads TGTGCCAGCGTTGATTCGGGACAGGGGCGGAACGGGGAGCTGTTTTTT. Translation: CASVDSGQGRNGELFF.

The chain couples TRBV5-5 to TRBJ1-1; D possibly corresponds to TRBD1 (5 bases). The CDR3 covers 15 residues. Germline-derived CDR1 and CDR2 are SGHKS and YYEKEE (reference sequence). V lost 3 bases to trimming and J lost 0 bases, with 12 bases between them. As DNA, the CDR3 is TGTGCCAGCAGCTCATCCCGGGGCATGAACACTGAAGCTTTCTTT. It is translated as CASSSSRGMNTEAFF.

For the CDR3, the DNA is TGTGCCAGCAGACAGGGCTCAGATACGCAGTATTTT. Translated, it gives CASRQGSDTQYF. The chain links TRBV2 to TRBJ2-3, with a weak D call TRBD1 (6 bases). CDR3 size: 12 residues. The germline V gene has CDR1 SNHLY and CDR2 FYNNEI. The ends were cut back, 6 bases at V and 4 bases at J, with 8 bases in the middle. The full variable domain, in which reference TRBV2 and TRBJ2-3 provide the parts outside the CDR3, is EPEVTQTPSHQVTQMGQEVILRCVPISNHLYFYWYRQILGQKVEFLVSFYNNEISEKSEIFDDQFSVERPDGSNFTLKIRSTKLEDSAMYFCASRQGSDTQYFGPGTRLTVL.

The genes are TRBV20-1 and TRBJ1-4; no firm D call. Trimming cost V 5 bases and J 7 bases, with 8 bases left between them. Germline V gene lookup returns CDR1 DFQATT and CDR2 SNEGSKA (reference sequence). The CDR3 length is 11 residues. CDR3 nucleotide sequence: TGCAGTGCTTCCTTAAGTGAAAAACTGTTTTTT. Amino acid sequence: CSASLSEKLFF.

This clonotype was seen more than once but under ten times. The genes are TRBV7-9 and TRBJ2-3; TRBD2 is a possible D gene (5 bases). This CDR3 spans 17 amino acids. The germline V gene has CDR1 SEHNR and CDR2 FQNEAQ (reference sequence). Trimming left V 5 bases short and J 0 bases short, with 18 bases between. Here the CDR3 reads CASSPYAMTGSTDTQYF. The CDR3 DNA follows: TGTGCCAGCAGCCCCTACGCCATGACGGGGAGCACAGATACGCAGTATTTT.

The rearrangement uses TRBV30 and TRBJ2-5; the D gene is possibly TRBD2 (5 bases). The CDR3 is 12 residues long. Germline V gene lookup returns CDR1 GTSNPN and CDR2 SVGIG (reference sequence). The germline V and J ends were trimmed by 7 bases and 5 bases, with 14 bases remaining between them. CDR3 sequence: CAYRLLHETQYF. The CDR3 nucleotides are TGTGCCTATCGACTACTTCATGAGACCCAGTACTTC.

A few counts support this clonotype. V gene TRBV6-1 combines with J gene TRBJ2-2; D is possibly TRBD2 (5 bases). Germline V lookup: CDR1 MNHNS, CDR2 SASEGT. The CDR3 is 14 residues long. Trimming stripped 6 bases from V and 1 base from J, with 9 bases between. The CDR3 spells CASSRRVNTGELFF. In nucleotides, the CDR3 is TGTGCCAGCAGCCGGCGGGTGAACACCGGGGAGCTGTTTTTT.

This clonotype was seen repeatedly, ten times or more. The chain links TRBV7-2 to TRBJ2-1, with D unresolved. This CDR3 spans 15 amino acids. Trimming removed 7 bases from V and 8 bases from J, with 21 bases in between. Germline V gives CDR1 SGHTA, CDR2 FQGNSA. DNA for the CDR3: TGTGCCAGCACCACCGGCGGCGGATTCAAATATGAGCAGTTCTTC. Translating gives CASTTGGGFKYEQFF.

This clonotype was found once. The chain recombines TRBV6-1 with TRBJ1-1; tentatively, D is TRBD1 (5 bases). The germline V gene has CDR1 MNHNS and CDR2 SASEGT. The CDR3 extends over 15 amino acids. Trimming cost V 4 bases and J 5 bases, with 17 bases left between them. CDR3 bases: TGTGCCAGCAGTGGAGGATCGGGGCTTGAGACTGAAGCTTTCTTT. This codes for CASSGGSGLETEAFF.